This T cell receptor beta chain was recorded in a study of blood T cell repertoires in COVID-19. TCRdb keeps only in-frame clones here, not all; method: immunoSEQ multiplex PCR. The sample consists of hundreds of thousands of clones, about four fifths of them appearing once. V was pared by 5 bases and J by 3 bases, with 4 bases of the junction left unmatched. Germline CDR1 SGHNT, CDR2 YENEEA. The CDR3 loop spans 13 amino acids. This TCR derives from a woman between 40 and 55 years old with active or convalescent COVID-19. The chain links TRBV11-3 to TRBJ2-7, with 7 bases fitting TRBD1. Input material: peripheral blood. Here the CDR3 reads CASSVGQNYEQYF. In DNA, the CDR3 is TGTGCCAGCAGCGTGGGACAGAACTACGAGCAGTACTTC.